The 7 T cell receptor beta chains reported below all come from one sample, sequenced in a study of T-cell reconstitution after alpha-beta-depleted transplantation in children. During its preparation, the TCRbeta library received unique molecular identifiers. TCRdb independently ran MiXCR on the PCR reads; one entry per CDR3 protein. The sample includes roughly 610,000 distinct CDR3 sequences, about 11% seen only once; the top ten take about 4%. The material was PBMCs from the stem cell graft donor, obtained from the stem cell graft. These TCRs come from a human donor who donated a stem cell graft to a child with acute myeloid leukemia.

This rearrangement joins TRBV5-1 to TRBJ2-7; 12 bases agree with TRBD2. From germline, CDR1 is SGHRS and CDR2 YFSETQ. V lost 4 bases and J lost 0; bases outside the gene matches: 8. The CDR3 has 17 residues. As DNA, the CDR3 is TGCGCCAGCAGCCCGATTACTAGCGGGGGGATCTCCTACGAGCAGTACTTC. Translation: CASSPITSGGISYEQYF. The variable domain in full, with the rest retrieved from reference TRBV5-1 and TRBJ2-7, is KAGVTQTPRYLIKTRGQQVTLSCSPISGHRSVSWYQQTPGQGLQFLFEYFSETQRNKGNFPGRFSGRQFSNSRSEMNVSTLELGDSALYLCASSPITSGGISYEQYFGPGTRLTVT.

The chain has TRBV6-5 and TRBJ2-1, with D possibly matching TRBD2 (6 bases). V lost 1 base and J lost 7, with 17 bases in between. This CDR3 spans 16 amino acids. From germline, CDR1 is MNHEY and CDR2 SVGAGI. As DNA, the CDR3 is TGTGCCAGCAGTTACTTTGCCGGGAGCGGTCATAATGAGCAGTTCTTC. Protein: CASSYFAGSGHNEQFF.

The CDR3 sequence: CASSAALAGSSYEQYF. DNA of the CDR3: TGTGCCAGCAGCGCCGCACTAGCGGGGAGCTCCTACGAGCAGTACTTC. The V and J genes are TRBV3-1 and TRBJ2-7; 10 bases agree with TRBD2. V gave up 5 bases and J gave up 0 bases; unmatched junction bases: 7. The germline CDR1 and CDR2 sequences are LGHDT and YNNKEL (reference sequence). The CDR3 contains 16 residues.

The sample holds a few counts of this clonotype. This chain joins TRBV7-3 and TRBJ2-7; D is ambiguous. CDR3 length equals 14 residues. The germline V gene has CDR1 SGHTA and CDR2 FQGTGA. Deletions cut 5 bases from V and 7 bases from J, with 18 bases between. CDR3 loop: CASSTLAGSREQYF. The CDR3 nucleotides read TGTGCCAGCAGCACGTTAGCAGGTTCAAGGGAGCAGTACTTC.

This clonotype came up many times. This chain connects TRBV2 to TRBJ2-2; maybe TRBD2 (5 bases). CDR1 SNHLY and CDR2 FYNNEI come from the germline V gene. V was cut by 4 bases and J by 6 bases, with 12 bases left in between. There are 14 residues in the CDR3. CDR3 in amino acids: CASSVEGSAGELFF. The CDR3 nucleotides read TGTGCCAGCAGTGTCGAGGGAAGCGCCGGGGAGCTGTTTTTT.

The genes are TRBV2 and TRBJ1-2; possibly TRBD1 for D (6 bases). This CDR3 region has 11 residues. The V and J ends lost 3 bases and 8 bases respectively, with 7 bases between them. Germline assignment: CDR1 SNHLY and CDR2 FYNNEI. Written as DNA, the CDR3 is TGTGCCAGCAGTGAGGGGGCCGGCTACACCTTC. Translation gives CASSEGAGYTF.

This clonotype has just one count. The gene calls are TRBV12-5 and TRBJ2-1; 7 bases match TRBD2. There are 15 residues in the CDR3. J was trimmed by 2 bases and V by 2 bases; bases with no gene match: 3. The germline CDR1 and CDR2 sequences are LGHNT and FRNRAP. Here the CDR3 reads CASGLSGAAYNEQFF. The DNA of the CDR3 is TGTGCTAGTGGTTTGAGCGGGGCAGCCTACAATGAGCAGTTCTTC.